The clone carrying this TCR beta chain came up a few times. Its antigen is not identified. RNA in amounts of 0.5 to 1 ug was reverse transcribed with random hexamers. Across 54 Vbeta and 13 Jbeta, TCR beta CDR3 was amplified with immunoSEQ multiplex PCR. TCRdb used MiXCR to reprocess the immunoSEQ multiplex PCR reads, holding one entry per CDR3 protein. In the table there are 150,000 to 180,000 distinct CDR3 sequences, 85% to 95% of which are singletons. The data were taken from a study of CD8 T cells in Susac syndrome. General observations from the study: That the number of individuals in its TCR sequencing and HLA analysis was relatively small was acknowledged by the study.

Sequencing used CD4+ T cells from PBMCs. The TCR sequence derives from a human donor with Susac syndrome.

Here the CDR3 reads CASSQEASGLLEQFF. The CDR3 nucleotides read TGTGCCAGCAGCCAAGAGGCTAGCGGGCTGTTGGAGCAGTTCTTC. This chain connects TRBV14 to TRBJ2-1, with 8 bases fitting TRBD2. In germline, CDR1 is SGHDN, CDR2 FVKESK. The V and J ends lost 0 bases and 10 bases, in that order; junction bases with no gene match: 8. This CDR3 is built from 15 residues. The variable domain in full, with the rest retrieved from reference TRBV14 and TRBJ2-1, is EAGVTQFPSHSVIEKGQTVTLRCDPISGHDNLYWYRRVMGKEIKFLLHFVKESKQDESGMPNNRFLAERTGGTYSTLKVQPAELEDSGVYFCASSQEASGLLEQFFGPGTRLTVL.